The 23 T cell receptor beta chains below were found in one sample sequenced in a study of blood T cell repertoires in COVID-19. TCRdb's table, derived via immunoSEQ multiplex PCR, lists solely in-frame clones and lacks some. Of about 120,000 clones listed, roughly 81% were seen once; the top ten hold about 3.4%. Source material: peripheral blood. These receptors were collected from a man in his forties with acute or convalescent COVID-19.

This clone has just a few counts. The chain has TRBV18 and TRBJ2-7; 8 bases fit TRBD1. The CDR3 is 14 amino acids. Per the germline V gene, CDR1 is KGHSH and CDR2 is LQKENI. V shed 6 bases and J 1 base; nucleotides not matched to a gene: 5. For the CDR3, the DNA is TGTGCCAGCTCCAAGGACAGGGAGTCCTACGAGCAGTACTTC. It yields the protein CASSKDRESYEQYF. The variable domain in full, with the rest retrieved from reference TRBV18 and TRBJ2-7, is NAGVMQNPRHLVRRRGQEARLRCSPMKGHSHVYWYRQLPEEGLKFMVYLQKENIIDESGMPKERFSAEFPKEGPSILRIQQVVRGDSAAYFCASSKDRESYEQYFGPGTRLTVT.

The CDR3 DNA is TGTGCCAGCAGTTTCTATAGGACAGGAACTATGAACACTGAAGCTTTCTTT. This codes for CASSFYRTGTMNTEAFF. The J gene is TRBJ1-1, the V gene TRBV27; 7 nucleotides line up with TRBD1. Germline-derived CDR1 and CDR2 are MNHEY and SMNVEV (reference sequence). This CDR3 is 17 amino acids long. With V trimmed by 3 bases and J by 0 bases, 10 bases remained unmatched.

The genes are TRBV6-2 or TRBV6-3 and TRBJ2-3, with D perhaps TRBD2 (6 bases). The CDR3 length is 15 residues. The germline V gene has CDR1 MNHEY and CDR2 SVGEGT. V lost 4 bases and J lost 0, with 11 bases in between. DNA for the CDR3: TGTGCCAGCAGTTCTGGACGGGGGAGCACAGATACGCAGTATTTT. This codes for CASSSGRGSTDTQYF.

This rearrangement joins TRBV6-5 to TRBJ1-6, with D unclear. The CDR3 totals 14 residues. V lost 6 bases and J 10 bases, leaving 16 bases between the germline ends. In germline, CDR1 is MNHEY, CDR2 SVGAGI. The chain's CDR3 is CASRVRQEGSPLHF. The CDR3, as DNA: TGTGCCAGCAGGGTCCGGCAGGAAGGATCACCCCTCCACTTT.

The chain carries TRBV9 and TRBJ2-3, with 11 bases matching TRBD2. J lost 6 bases, V lost 4 bases, and 7 bases had no gene match. The V gene's germline CDR1 is SGDLS and CDR2 YYNGEE. The CDR3 spans 15 residues. The CDR3 here is CASSSSGGYGDTQYF. DNA for the CDR3: TGTGCCAGCAGCTCTAGCGGGGGGTACGGGGATACGCAGTATTTT.

The chain combines TRBV19 with TRBJ1-2; D is ambiguous. Deletions cut 8 bases from V and 6 bases from J, with 7 bases between. This CDR3 has 10 amino acids. The germline V gene has CDR1 LNHDA and CDR2 SQIVND (reference sequence). The CDR3 DNA reads as TGTGCCAGTTGGAGAGATGGCTACACCTTC. It translates to CASWRDGYTF.

The V and J genes are TRBV2 and TRBJ2-3, with 7 bases that match TRBD2. V dropped 3 bases and J dropped 0; count of bases not matched to a gene: 15. In germline, CDR1 is SNHLY, CDR2 FYNNEI. The CDR3 has 19 amino acids. CDR3 sequence reads: CASSDSRGGIQASTDTQYF. CDR3 nucleotide sequence: TGTGCCAGCAGTGATTCCCGCGGGGGTATCCAGGCTAGCACAGATACGCAGTATTTT.

In regard to this clone: At one of its ends the junction is not consistent with the germline gene, which may arise from a read error. The chain recombines TRBV7-6 with TRBJ2-5; D is undetermined. This CDR3 has 12 residues. Germline CDR1 and CDR2: SGHVS and FNYEAQ. This CDR3 reads CASSHSQEIQYF. CDR3 nucleotide sequence: TGTGCCAGCAGCCATTCCCAAGAGATCCAGTACTTC.

The rearrangement joins TRBV14 to TRBJ1-1; no clear D gene. Trimming shortened V by 4 bases and J by 4 bases, and 7 bases separated the two germline ends. This CDR3 spans 12 amino acids. Germline assignment: CDR1 SGHDN and CDR2 FVKESK. CDR3 protein: CASSLTGTEAFF. CDR3 nucleotides: TGTGCCAGCAGCCTTACCGGCACTGAAGCTTTCTTT.

The rearrangement joins TRBV6-5 to TRBJ2-2, with D possibly matching TRBD2 (5 bases). The CDR3 loop spans 12 amino acids. Trimming left V 6 bases short and J 5 bases short, with 7 bases between. Germline CDR1 MNHEY, CDR2 SVGAGI. CDR3 sequence: CASRTGTGELFF. CDR3 coding DNA: TGTGCCAGCAGAACGGGGACCGGGGAGCTGTTTTTT.

This clone appeared a single time. CDR3 protein: CASRHLPGQGDEQYF. Written as DNA, the CDR3 is TGTGCCAGCAGGCACCTACCGGGACAGGGGGACGAGCAGTACTTC. This sequence joins TRBV2 and TRBJ2-7, with 11 positions matching TRBD1. The CDR3 is 15 amino acids. Germline V gives CDR1 SNHLY, CDR2 FYNNEI. The J segment lost 5 bases and the V segment lost 6 bases, leaving 9 bases of the junction unmatched.

Of note for this clone: The junction shows a germline mismatch at one end, possibly a read error. V and J are TRBV19 and TRBJ1-1; unclear D gene. The CDR3 runs 9 residues. Germline CDR1 LNHDA, CDR2 SQIVND (reference sequence). As DNA, the CDR3 is TGCCGTATGAACACTGAAGCTTTCTTT. Translated, it gives CRMNTEAFF. Using reference TRBV19 and TRBJ1-1 for the parts outside the CDR3, the full variable domain is DGGITQSPKYLFRKEGQNVTLSCEQNLNHDAMYWYRQDPGQGLRLIYYSQIVNDFQKGDIAEGYSVSREKKESFPLTVTSAQKNPTAFYLCRMNTEAFFGQGTRLTVV.

In this sample, this clone turned up many times. The rearrangement joins TRBV6-2 or TRBV6-3 to TRBJ1-2; 7 nucleotides line up with TRBD1. The CDR3 length is 13 residues. From germline, CDR1 is MNHEY and CDR2 SVGEGT. Unmatched junction bases numbered 5, after V lost 4 bases and J lost 6 bases. CDR3 loop: CASSFAGGNGYTF. The CDR3 DNA follows: TGTGCCAGCAGTTTTGCAGGGGGGAATGGCTACACCTTC.

J is TRBJ1-1 and V is TRBV28, with 10 bases lining up with TRBD1. Trimming removed 5 bases from V and 5 bases from J; junction bases left unmatched: 8. The length of the CDR3 is 15 residues. Germline CDR1 and CDR2: MDHEN and SYDVKM. This chain's CDR3 is CASSLGQGYRTEAFF. The CDR3 region has the DNA TGTGCCAGCAGTCTGGGACAGGGGTATAGGACTGAAGCTTTCTTT.

As DNA, the CDR3 is TGTGCCAGCAGTATCAGCGGGACAGGGAGGGACGACACTGAAGCTTTCTTT. Its translation is CASSISGTGRDDTEAFF. The V call is TRBV2, the J call TRBJ1-1; 9 bases map to TRBD1. With 5 bases clipped from V and 3 bases from J, the junction kept 13 bases outside the gene matches. Germline CDR1 and CDR2: SNHLY and FYNNEI. This CDR3 is 17 amino acids long.

The genes are TRBV6-5 and TRBJ2-1, with 8 bases identical to TRBD1. Germline CDR1 MNHEY, CDR2 SVGAGI. The CDR3 has 12 amino acids. V shed 8 bases, J shed 7 bases, and the junction held 4 bases outside the gene matches. The chain's CDR3 is CASPTGANEQFF. The CDR3 nucleotides read TGTGCCAGCCCGACAGGGGCAAATGAGCAGTTCTTC.

The rearrangement joins TRBV4-3 to TRBJ2-3; 9 bases fit TRBD2. The V segment lost 4 bases and the J segment 2 bases; nucleotides outside the gene matches: 4. The CDR3 is 15 amino acids. Germline assignment: CDR1 LGHNA and CDR2 YSLEER. The CDR3 protein is CASSLSGGLTDTQYF. CDR3 DNA: TGCGCCAGCAGCCTTAGCGGGGGACTCACAGATACGCAGTATTTT.

The chain has TRBV7-3 and TRBJ2-1, with a possible D match to TRBD2 (6 bases). Germline CDR1 reads SGHTA; CDR2 reads FQGTGA. Trimming removed 5 bases from V and 4 bases from J, with 12 bases in between. CDR3 length: 14 residues. CDR3 amino acids: CASSVRGGYNEQFF. CDR3 DNA: TGTGCCAGCAGCGTTCGGGGAGGATACAATGAGCAGTTCTTC.

This rearrangement joins TRBV5-8 to TRBJ1-5; D unresolved. CDR1 and CDR2 (germline): SGHTS, YDEGEE. This CDR3 is built from 13 residues. Trimming left V 4 bases short and J 1 base short, with 6 bases between. CDR3 protein: CASSAESNQPQHF. The CDR3 DNA reads TGTGCCAGCAGCGCGGAGAGCAATCAGCCCCAGCATTTT.

The genes are TRBV19 and TRBJ1-6; 7 bases line up with TRBD1. Germline V CDR1 and CDR2: LNHDA, SQIVND (reference sequence). V shed 5 bases and J 9 bases; nucleotides not matched to a gene: 7. CDR3 length equals 14 residues. The CDR3 DNA follows: TGTGCCAGTAGTTCCGACAGGGTCGGTTCACCCCTCCACTTT. It is translated as CASSSDRVGSPLHF.

This chain connects TRBV27 to TRBJ2-3; TRBD1 is a possible D gene (6 bases). V was shortened by 2 bases and J by 2 bases, with 14 bases between the two germline ends. The CDR3 has 16 residues. CDR1 and CDR2 (germline): MNHEY, SMNVEV (reference sequence). CDR3 sequence reads: CASSLHRVGSTDTQYF. Written as DNA, the CDR3 is TGTGCCAGCAGTTTACACAGGGTGGGGTCCACAGATACGCAGTATTTT.

V is TRBV2 and J is TRBJ1-3; no definite D call. Trimming pared 3 bases from V and 1 base from J, leaving 7 bases between. Per the germline V gene, CDR1 is SNHLY and CDR2 is FYNNEI. This CDR3 has 14 amino acids. CDR3: CASSEGRSGNTIYF. The CDR3 DNA follows: TGTGCCAGCAGTGAGGGCAGGTCTGGAAACACCATATATTTT.

This clone was counted between two and nine times. V gene TRBV6-5 combines with J gene TRBJ1-5; TRBD1 might be the D (5 bases). The germline CDR1 and CDR2 sequences are MNHEY and SVGAGI. The CDR3 extends over 15 amino acids. The V and J ends lost 5 bases and 0 bases respectively, with 11 bases between them. The CDR3 DNA reads TGTGCCAGCAGTATAGGGGATTATAGCAATCAGCCCCAGCATTTT. Its protein is CASSIGDYSNQPQHF.